Listed below are T cell receptor beta chains from one sample, sequenced in a study of shared clonotypes between healthy human individuals. TCRdb's copy holds only in-frame clones and misses some; the assay was immunoSEQ multiplex PCR. The sample includes a few million clones, roughly nine tenths of them seen just once. The sequenced sample was naive CD4+ T cells sorted from blood. The receptors shown here come from a man between 18 and 29 years old in good health. The CDR3 runs from the conserved cysteine through the conserved F or W. A D gene is named only where the DNA matches it firmly. Expanded clones are given a class, and other clones once, few, many or no size at all.

V: TRBV6-1; J: TRBJ2-7; size: .; D: TRBD1; CDR3: CASKKDRTSYEQYF; DNA: TGTGCCAGCAAGAAGGACAGGACCTCCTACGAGCAGTACTTC
V: TRBV28; J: TRBJ1-1; size: .; D: TRBD1; CDR3: CASSPSPRQGKRTEAFF; DNA: TGTGCCAGCAGTCCCTCCCCACGACAGGGGAAACGCACTGAAGCTTTCTTT
V: TRBV7-9; J: TRBJ1-2; size: .; D: TRBD1; CDR3: CASSDPGQGAASGYTF; DNA: TGTGCCAGCAGCGATCCGGGACAGGGGGCTGCCAGTGGCTACACCTTC
V: TRBV7-9; J: TRBJ2-1; size: .; D: .; CDR3: CASSRTLLGNEQFF; DNA: TGTGCCAGCAGCCGGACCCTACTTGGGAATGAGCAGTTCTTC
V: TRBV4-1; J: TRBJ2-3; size: .; D: .; CDR3: CASSQGRALTDTQYF; DNA: TGCGCCAGCAGCCAAGGCAGGGCACTCACAGATACGCAGTATTTT
V: TRBV7-2; J: TRBJ1-1; size: .; D: .; CDR3: CASSLVQGPEAFF; DNA: TGTGCCAGCAGCTTAGTACAGGGCCCTGAAGCTTTCTTT
V: TRBV21-1; J: TRBJ2-7; size: .; D: .; CDR3: CASLIDRASYEQYF; DNA: TGTGCCAGCCTGATCGACAGGGCCTCCTACGAGCAGTACTTC
V: TRBV5-4; J: TRBJ2-5; size: .; D: TRBD2; CDR3: CASSQGLAGQETQYF; DNA: TGTGCCAGCAGCCAGGGACTAGCGGGACAAGAGACCCAGTACTTC
V: TRBV11-2; J: TRBJ2-7; size: .; D: .; CDR3: CASSWRGEQYF; DNA: TGTGCCAGCAGCTGGAGGGGCGAGCAGTACTTC
V: TRBV29-1; J: TRBJ1-1; size: .; D: .; CDR3: CSVGTPRISEAFF; DNA: TGCAGCGTTGGGACTCCGAGGATTTCTGAAGCTTTCTTT
V: TRBV6-5; J: TRBJ2-7; size: .; D: .; CDR3: CASSRGQRFSYEQYF; DNA: TGTGCCAGCAGCCGAGGTCAGCGTTTCTCCTACGAGCAGTACTTC
V: TRBV10-3; J: TRBJ1-1; size: .; D: .; CDR3: CAAKGGLNTEAFF; DNA: TGTGCCGCCAAGGGGGGGCTGAACACTGAAGCTTTCTTT
V: TRBV18; J: TRBJ2-3; size: once; D: .; CDR3: CASSRTGGASTDTQYF; DNA: TGTGCCAGCTCTCGGACCGGAGGGGCCAGCACAGATACGCAGTATTTT
V: TRBV18; J: TRBJ1-1; size: .; D: .; CDR3: CASGPTGLNTEAFF; DNA: TGTGCCAGCGGACCGACAGGATTGAACACTGAAGCTTTCTTT
V: TRBV5-5; J: TRBJ2-5; size: .; D: TRBD2; CDR3: CASSVGLAGGAQYF; DNA: TGTGCCAGCAGCGTAGGACTAGCGGGAGGGGCCCAGTACTTC
V: TRBV5-1; J: TRBJ2-5; size: .; D: TRBD2; CDR3: CASSFLAEETQYF; DNA: TGCGCCAGCAGCTTTCTAGCGGAAGAGACCCAGTACTTC
V: TRBV11-3; J: TRBJ2-7; size: .; D: .; CDR3: CASSLEGRGGEQYF; DNA: TGTGCCAGCAGCTTAGAGGGCAGGGGAGGCGAGCAGTACTTC
V: TRBV6-5; J: TRBJ2-7; size: .; D: .; CDR3: CASTGGPYEQYF; DNA: TGTGCCAGCACCGGGGGGCCCTACGAGCAGTACTTC
V: TRBV7-9; J: TRBJ2-5; size: .; D: TRBD2; CDR3: CASSLVGGTETQYF; DNA: TGTGCCAGCAGCTTAGTCGGGGGGACGGAGACCCAGTACTTC
V: TRBV5-1; J: TRBJ2-1; size: .; D: .; CDR3: CASSLGIAAYNEQFF; DNA: TGCGCCAGCAGCTTGGGGATAGCGGCCTACAATGAGCAGTTCTTC
V: TRBV29-1; J: TRBJ1-1; size: .; D: .; CDR3: CSSHQHTEAFF; DNA: TGCAGCTCCCACCAGCACACTGAAGCTTTCTTT
V: TRBV7-2; J: TRBJ2-4; size: .; D: .; CDR3: CASSSPNENIQYF; DNA: TGTGCCAGCAGCTCCCCCAACGAAAACATTCAGTACTTC
V: TRBV7-9; J: TRBJ2-5; size: .; D: .; CDR3: CASSRGIQETQYF; DNA: TGTGCCAGCAGCCGCGGGATTCAAGAGACCCAGTACTTC
V: TRBV28; J: TRBJ1-5; size: .; D: .; CDR3: CASSLVRDTQPQHF; DNA: TGTGCCAGCAGTTTAGTCCGGGACACTCAGCCCCAGCATTTT
V: TRBV9; J: TRBJ2-7; size: .; D: .; CDR3: CASSVLGDSTYEQYF; DNA: TGTGCCAGCAGCGTTTTAGGGGACTCCACCTACGAGCAGTACTTC
V: TRBV30; J: TRBJ2-2; size: .; D: TRBD2; CDR3: CAWGLAGRGLFF; DNA: TGTGCCTGGGGACTAGCGGGCAGGGGGCTGTTTTTT
V: TRBV9; J: TRBJ2-1; size: .; D: .; CDR3: CASSVGPLNEQFF; DNA: TGTGCCAGCAGCGTTGGGCCTCTCAATGAGCAGTTCTTC
V: TRBV6-5; J: TRBJ1-2; size: .; D: .; CDR3: CASSYSQDGYTF; DNA: TGTGCCAGCAGTTACTCCCAGGATGGCTACACCTTC
V: TRBV9; J: TRBJ2-4; size: .; D: .; CDR3: CASSVGGTDKNIQYF; DNA: TGTGCCAGCAGCGTTGGGGGGACAGACAAAAACATTCAGTACTTC
V: TRBV2; J: TRBJ2-3; size: once; D: TRBD2; CDR3: CASRGTITDTQYF; DNA: TGTGCCAGCAGGGGGACTATTACAGATACGCAGTATTTT
V: TRBV19; J: TRBJ2-5; size: .; D: .; CDR3: CASSILGGPDQETQYF; DNA: TGTGCCAGTAGTATACTTGGAGGGCCCGACCAAGAGACCCAGTACTTC
V: TRBV5-4; J: TRBJ2-7; size: .; D: .; CDR3: CASSLAGRDRVEQYF; DNA: TGTGCCAGCAGCTTGGCCGGGAGGGACAGGGTCGAGCAGTACTTC
V: TRBV6-1; J: TRBJ1-1; size: once; D: TRBD1; CDR3: CASFIGGLGTEAFF; DNA: TGTGCCAGTTTTATAGGGGGCCTGGGAACTGAAGCTTTCTTT
V: TRBV6-5; J: TRBJ1-6; size: .; D: .; CDR3: CASSYGQSNSPLHF; DNA: TGTGCCAGCAGTTATGGACAGAGTAATTCACCCCTCCACTTT
V: TRBV7-8; J: TRBJ2-2; size: .; D: TRBD2; CDR3: CATSFRASGFTGELFF; DNA: TGTGCCACCTCCTTTCGGGCTAGCGGTTTCACCGGGGAGCTGTTTTTT
V: TRBV4-2; J: TRBJ1-1; size: .; D: .; CDR3: CASSRGESTEAFF; DNA: TGTGCCAGCAGCCGAGGAGAATCTACTGAAGCTTTCTTT
V: TRBV18; J: TRBJ1-6; size: .; D: .; CDR3: CASSPSAGDDGSPLHF; DNA: TGTGCCAGCTCACCATCCGCGGGGGACGACGGTTCACCCCTCCACTTT
V: TRBV4-1; J: TRBJ2-2; size: .; D: .; CDR3: CASSQEGRADTGELFF; DNA: TGCGCCAGCAGCCAAGAGGGGCGGGCCGACACCGGGGAGCTGTTTTTT
V: TRBV18; J: TRBJ2-1; size: .; D: TRBD2; CDR3: CASSRGLGLPDEQFF; DNA: TGTGCCAGCTCCCGGGGACTGGGACTACCCGATGAGCAGTTCTTC
V: TRBV5-8; J: TRBJ1-4; size: .; D: TRBD1; CDR3: CASSPTGISANEKLFF; DNA: TGTGCCAGCAGCCCGACAGGGATTTCGGCTAATGAAAAACTGTTTTTT
V: TRBV5-8; J: TRBJ1-3; size: .; D: .; CDR3: CASSFPVGNTIYF; DNA: TGTGCCAGCAGCTTCCCAGTAGGAAACACCATATATTTT
V: TRBV19; J: TRBJ1-3; size: .; D: .; CDR3: CASRPSGPTNTIYF; DNA: TGTGCCAGTAGGCCCTCGGGACCCACCAACACCATATATTTT
V: TRBV30; J: TRBJ2-5; size: .; D: TRBD2; CDR3: CAWSVASGPQETQYF; DNA: TGTGCCTGGAGTGTAGCTAGCGGACCCCAAGAGACCCAGTACTTC
V: TRBV9; J: TRBJ2-3; size: .; D: .; CDR3: CASSVDGPLGDTQYF; DNA: TGTGCCAGCAGCGTAGACGGCCCTCTAGGCGATACGCAGTATTTT
V: TRBV21-1; J: TRBJ2-7; size: .; D: .; CDR3: CASSLQPDWLWGQYF; DNA: TGTGCCAGCAGCCTGCAACCGGACTGGTTATGGGGGCAGTACTTC
V: TRBV9; J: TRBJ2-7; size: .; D: .; CDR3: CASSDETYPYEQYF; DNA: TGTGCCAGCAGCGACGAGACATATCCCTACGAGCAGTACTTC
V: TRBV28; J: TRBJ2-1; size: .; D: .; CDR3: CASSLLNEQFF; DNA: TGTGCCAGCAGTTTACTCAATGAGCAGTTCTTC
V: TRBV30; J: TRBJ2-1; size: .; D: TRBD2; CDR3: CAWTPGGLGYNEQFF; DNA: TGTGCCTGGACCCCCGGGGGACTAGGCTACAATGAGCAGTTCTTC
V: TRBV11-2; J: TRBJ2-2; size: .; D: TRBD1; CDR3: CASSLQGANTGELFF; DNA: TGTGCCAGCAGCCTTCAGGGGGCGAACACCGGGGAGCTGTTTTTT
V: TRBV28; J: TRBJ2-7; size: .; D: TRBD1; CDR3: CASEGGQGFFEQYF; DNA: TGTGCCAGCGAAGGCGGACAGGGGTTTTTCGAGCAGTACTTC
V: TRBV5-3; J: TRBJ1-6; size: .; D: TRBD1; CDR3: CARSLDRDLRPGSPLHF; DNA: TGTGCCAGAAGCTTAGACAGGGACCTTCGCCCCGGCTCACCCCTCCACTTT
V: TRBV5-1; J: TRBJ2-7; size: .; D: TRBD1; CDR3: CASSLGQGIHEQYF; DNA: TGCGCCAGCAGCTTGGGACAGGGTATACACGAGCAGTACTTC
V: TRBV4-1; J: TRBJ1-1; size: .; D: .; CDR3: CASSQITANTEAFF; DNA: TGCGCCAGCAGCCAAATTACTGCAAACACTGAAGCTTTCTTT
V: TRBV10-3; J: TRBJ2-5; size: .; D: TRBD1; CDR3: CAISEAGQGQETQYF; DNA: TGTGCCATCAGTGAAGCCGGACAGGGACAAGAGACCCAGTACTTC
V: TRBV7-2; J: TRBJ2-3; size: .; D: TRBD2; CDR3: CASSPSGRSADTQYF; DNA: TGTGCCAGCAGCCCTAGCGGGAGAAGCGCAGATACGCAGTATTTT
V: TRBV28; J: TRBJ1-1; size: .; D: .; CDR3: CASTQELINTEAFF; DNA: TGTGCCAGCACCCAGGAACTGATAAACACTGAAGCTTTCTTT
V: TRBV11-2; J: TRBJ1-4; size: .; D: .; CDR3: CASSLWGGNEKLFF; DNA: TGTGCCAGCAGCTTATGGGGGGGAAATGAAAAACTGTTTTTT
V: TRBV18; J: TRBJ2-5; size: .; D: .; CDR3: CASSQDIGETQYF; DNA: TGTGCCAGCTCACAGGACATCGGGGAGACCCAGTACTTC
V: TRBV6-4; J: TRBJ1-2; size: once; D: .; CDR3: CASSPEGGGGGYTF; DNA: TGTGCCAGCAGTCCGGAGGGGGGAGGAGGTGGCTACACCTTC
V: TRBV9; J: TRBJ2-5; size: .; D: .; CDR3: CASSVVAGAETQYF; DNA: TGTGCCAGCAGCGTAGTTGCGGGGGCGGAGACCCAGTACTTC